This entry describes one TCR beta chain. The data are from a study of T cell changes during pregnancy in multiple sclerosis. TCRdb's copy holds only in-frame clones and misses some; the assay was immunoSEQ multiplex PCR. The sample carries some 110,000 clones, 75% to 95% recorded once. J lost 1 base, V lost 3 bases, and 5 bases had no gene match. CDR1 is SGHVS, CDR2 FQNEAQ, per germline. This CDR3 region has 15 residues. The origin of this receptor is a female donor with multiple sclerosis, enrolled in a pregnancy study. Sequences were derived from peripheral blood, sampled before pregnancy. The chain couples TRBV7-8 to TRBJ2-5, with 7 bases lining up with TRBD1. The CDR3 DNA reads as TGTGCCAGCAGCTTTAATAGGGACAGCCAAGAGACCCAGTACTTC. Translating it yields CASSFNRDSQETQYF.